This T cell receptor (beta chain) comes out of a study of T cell responses to AZD1222 COVID-19 vaccine. Profiled with immunoSEQ multiplex PCR; TCRdb holds only in-frame clones, not every one. The data show over 45,000 clones, roughly 88% seen once. The CDR3 sequence is 13 residues long. Germline V gene data show CDR1 as MRHNA and CDR2 as SNTAGT. The V end was cut by 6 bases, the J end by 5 bases, with 13 bases between. Study results and limitations: It was only a handful of AZD1222 recipients who were seropositive at baseline. At 160-218 and 743-854, vaccine-associated CD4 TCRs were dominant, and they spanned spike.

A word on this clone: Its antigen is unknown.

The receptor was isolated from an adult in good health. The material sequenced was peripheral blood, taken on day 0 of AZD1222 vaccination. The J gene is TRBJ1-1, the V gene TRBV6-4; D uncertain. CDR3 amino acids: CASSAGIGTEAFF. The CDR3 DNA reads TGTGCCAGCAGCGCTGGGATAGGAACTGAAGCTTTCTTT.